These 5 T cell receptor beta chains came from one sample sequenced in a study of CD8 T cells in ankylosing spondylitis. TCRdb called the 5' RACE reads again in MiXCR, with one record for every CDR3 protein. The sample lists 150,000 to 200,000 distinct CDR3 sequences; roughly 11% were seen once. The source material was blood, either unsorted or a sorted T cell fraction (not recorded which). Receptor source: a male donor with ankylosing spondylitis or in good health (not recorded which).

This chain links TRBV7-2 with TRBJ2-2, with D possibly being TRBD1 (6 bases). This CDR3 has 15 residues. CDR1 is SGHTA and CDR2 is FQGNSA in the germline V gene. Trimming pared 3 bases from V and 5 bases from J, leaving 13 bases between. The CDR3 here is CASSFANRVTGELFF. The CDR3 DNA is TGTGCCAGCAGCTTTGCAAACAGGGTAACCGGGGAGCTGTTTTTT.

This clonotype occurred many times. This chain joins TRBV12-3 or TRBV12-4 and TRBJ2-1, with 12 nucleotides matching TRBD1. The CDR3 sequence is 16 residues long. Trimming took 4 bases from V and 2 from J; bases not matched to a gene: 3. This CDR3 reads CASSSGTGGAYNEQFF. The CDR3, as DNA: TGTGCCAGCAGTTCCGGGACAGGGGGCGCCTACAATGAGCAGTTCTTC.

This clonotype was observed many times. The V gene is TRBV28, the J gene TRBJ1-6; TRBD1 matches at 8 bases. Trimming took 9 bases from V and 0 from J; bases not matched to a gene: 10. CDR1 and CDR2 from the germline V gene are MDHEN and SYDVKM. The CDR3 has 17 residues. The CDR3 region is CASSGTGPSSYNSPLHF. The CDR3, as DNA: TGTGCCAGTAGCGGGACAGGTCCTAGCTCCTATAATTCACCCCTCCACTTT.

The chain carries TRBV21-1 and TRBJ2-2; no DNA check was done on the table's D call, TRBD2. TRBV21-1 is termed a pseudogene. The CDR3 has 17 amino acids. CDR3 sequence (DNA): TGTGCCAGCAGCAAACGAGGGGGGAGGGCCGACACCGGGGAGCTGTTTTTT. It translates to CASSKRGGRADTGELFF.

This clonotype was seen at least ten times. The chain uses TRBV6-1 and TRBJ2-2, with 8 nucleotides matching TRBD1. V shed 6 bases, J shed 3 bases, and the junction held 0 bases outside the gene matches. The CDR3 spans 13 residues. The germline V gene encodes CDR1 MNHNS and CDR2 SASEGT. CDR3 DNA: TGTGCCAGCAGGGACAGGGACACCGGGGAGCTGTTTTTT. It yields the protein CASRDRDTGELFF.